This is a list of T cell receptor beta chains from one sample in a study of T cells after somatic rescue of genetic block. Repertoires were generated with immunoSEQ multiplex PCR, while TCRdb's copy carries only in-frame clones and drops some. This sample yields 8,000 to 9,000 clones, of which roughly 80% are seen a single time; approximately 24% belongs to the top ten. Sequenced sample: peripheral blood mononuclear cells (PBMCs). The receptors stem from a boy aged 5-17 years. Both conserved end residues are part of each CDR3. A D gene is named only where the DNA matches it firmly. Size tells how often a clone was seen (once, few, many) or the class of an expanded clone, and some rows leave it out.

clone size | CDR3 length | D gene | J gene | V gene | CDR3 protein
NA | 12 | NA | TRBJ2-3 | TRBV5-6 | CASSFYTDTQYF
NA | 14 | NA | TRBJ1-6 | TRBV9 | CASSTGIGNSPLHF
NA | 12 | NA | TRBJ1-1 | TRBV27 | CASRVGETEAFF
few | 14 | NA | TRBJ2-7 | TRBV11-1 | CASSTGTLKGGQYF
NA | 16 | NA | TRBJ2-1 | TRBV28 | CASSLGSGSSYNEQFF
NA | 14 | NA | TRBJ1-4 | TRBV7-9 | CASTPGTTDEKLFF
NA | 14 | TRBD1 | TRBJ2-3 | TRBV28 | CASSLGQAGDTQYF
NA | 14 | NA | TRBJ1-5 | TRBV27 | CASSWGGANQPQHF
once | 15 | NA | TRBJ1-4 | TRBV28 | CASSYPGTTNEKLFF
once | 14 | NA | TRBJ2-7 | TRBV7-6 | CASSSGTFSYEQYF
NA | 14 | TRBD1 | TRBJ1-1 | TRBV6-5 | CASSYRDRIAEAFF
NA | 15 | NA | TRBJ1-5 | TRBV6-1 | CASSELVGNHQPQHF